A selection of T cell receptor beta chains follows, all from one sample in a study of shared clonotypes between healthy human individuals. Repertoires were generated with immunoSEQ multiplex PCR, while TCRdb's copy carries only in-frame clones and drops some. This sample has about 380,000 clones; 90% to 97% occur once, and the top ten carry more than 0.3%. Sequenced: memory CD8+ T cells sorted from blood. Source of these receptors: a man aged 25-45 years in good health. Both conserved end residues are part of each CDR3. The order of the fields is clone size, J gene, V gene, D gene, CDR3 protein, CDR3 DNA. A D gene is named only where the DNA matches it firmly. Expanded clones are given a class, and other clones once, few, many or no size at all.

-,TRBJ2-7,TRBV6-5,TRBD2,CASSYFTSGGSYEQYF,TGTGCCAGCAGTTACTTTACTAGCGGGGGCTCCTACGAGCAGTACTTC
-,TRBJ2-3,TRBV5-6,-,CASSLENLLDTDTQYF,TGTGCCAGCAGCTTGGAGAACCTCCTAGACACAGATACGCAGTATTTT
-,TRBJ1-2,TRBV27,-,CASRTVRAANYGYTF,TGTGCCAGCAGAACTGTCAGGGCAGCTAACTATGGCTACACCTTC
-,TRBJ2-3,TRBV18,-,CASSNSLWGGSPDTQYF,TGTGCCAGCTCAAACTCCCTCTGGGGTGGTAGCCCAGATACGCAGTATTTT
-,TRBJ2-1,TRBV9,-,CASSTRRNNEQFF,TGTGCCAGCAGCACTCGGCGGAACAATGAGCAGTTCTTC
-,TRBJ2-1,TRBV2,TRBD2,CASRAGTSTAEQFF,TGTGCCAGCAGGGCCGGGACTAGTACCGCTGAGCAGTTCTTC
-,TRBJ2-7,TRBV6-5,TRBD2,CASSYGREGYEQYF,TGTGCCAGCAGTTACGGCAGGGAGGGGTACGAGCAGTACTTC
-,TRBJ1-2,TRBV6-5,-,CASSLLRGQGESYTF,TGTGCCAGCAGTCTTTTACGTGGGCAAGGGGAGAGCTACACCTTC
-,TRBJ2-3,TRBV7-9,-,CASIPGGARGTDTQYF,TGTGCCAGCATCCCAGGGGGGGCTCGGGGCACAGATACGCAGTATTTT
once,TRBJ2-5,TRBV7-9,-,CASSLEEAEETQYF,TGTGCCAGCAGCTTAGAGGAGGCCGAAGAGACCCAGTACTTC
-,TRBJ2-7,TRBV19,-,CASSISTGWTPHF,TGTGCCAGTAGTATATCCACGGGATGGACGCCGCACTTC
-,TRBJ2-2,TRBV28,-,CASSGLNLGELFF,TGTGCCAGCAGTGGACTAAACCTCGGGGAGCTGTTTTTT
once,TRBJ2-7,TRBV6-5,-,CASSRAGAYEQYF,TGTGCCAGCAGTAGAGCGGGCGCTTACGAGCAGTACTTC
-,TRBJ2-3,TRBV6-6,-,CASSYWGPADTDTQYF,TGTGCCAGCAGTTACTGGGGACCGGCTGACACAGATACGCAGTATTTT
-,TRBJ2-4,TRBV7-9,-,CASSLLAKNIQYF,TGTGCCAGCAGCTTACTCGCCAAAAACATTCAGTACTTC
-,TRBJ1-1,TRBV5-4,-,CASRWSWNTEAFF,TGTGCCAGCAGGTGGAGTTGGAACACTGAAGCTTTCTTT
-,TRBJ2-1,TRBV2,TRBD2,CASRTSVYNEQFF,TGTGCCAGCAGGACTAGCGTATACAATGAGCAGTTCTTC
-,TRBJ2-7,TRBV27,TRBD2,CASKRSLAGGYEQYF,TGTGCCAGCAAACGGTCACTAGCGGGAGGCTACGAGCAGTACTTC
-,TRBJ2-5,TRBV11-1,-,CASSSPLSGQETQYF,TGTGCCAGCAGCTCCCCCCTTAGCGGCCAAGAGACCCAGTACTTC
-,TRBJ2-1,TRBV15,TRBD2,CATSRDITRLAGISYNEQFF,TGTGCCACCAGCAGAGATATTACGAGGCTAGCGGGAATCTCCTACAATGAGCAGTTCTTC
once,TRBJ1-2,TRBV6-1,-,CASSEPRAPYGYTF,TGTGCCAGCAGTGAACCCAGGGCGCCCTATGGCTACACCTTC
-,TRBJ2-1,TRBV5-1,TRBD2,CASSLGRSGSRNEQFF,TGCGCCAGCAGCTTGGGGCGTAGCGGGAGTAGGAATGAGCAGTTCTTC
-,TRBJ2-1,TRBV7-2,TRBD2,CASSPGTSAQFF,TGTGCCAGCAGCCCGGGGACTAGTGCGCAGTTCTTC
-,TRBJ1-1,TRBV11-2,-,CASSLFTGRLAEAFF,TGTGCCAGCAGCTTATTTACTGGTCGGCTTGCTGAAGCTTTCTTT
-,TRBJ2-3,TRBV2,TRBD2,CASRTLAGLTDTQYF,TGTGCCAGCCGCACACTAGCGGGTCTTACAGATACGCAGTATTTT
-,TRBJ1-4,TRBV4-1,-,CASRNFNEKLFF,TGCGCCAGCAGGAATTTTAATGAAAAACTGTTTTTT
once,TRBJ2-2,TRBV7-9,-,CASSLYGAGNTGELFF,TGTGCCAGCAGCTTATACGGGGCGGGGAACACCGGGGAGCTGTTTTTT
-,TRBJ2-1,TRBV19,TRBD2,CASSIGPGTSVYNEQFF,TGTGCCAGTAGTATAGGCCCCGGGACTAGCGTCTACAATGAGCAGTTCTTC
-,TRBJ1-5,TRBV19,-,CASKAGANQPQHF,TGTGCCAGTAAGGCAGGGGCCAATCAGCCCCAGCATTTT
-,TRBJ2-6,TRBV2,TRBD1,CASRGQYSGANVLTF,TGTGCCAGCAGGGGACAGTACTCTGGGGCCAACGTCCTGACTTTC
-,TRBJ2-5,TRBV7-2,-,CASSFGRQETQYF,TGTGCCAGCAGCTTCGGCAGACAAGAGACCCAGTACTTC
-,TRBJ1-2,TRBV9,-,CASSVELRPLYGYTF,TGTGCCAGCAGCGTAGAGTTGAGGCCCCTCTATGGCTACACCTTC
-,TRBJ1-2,TRBV30,TRBD1,CAWSGRQGGVGYGYTF,TGTGCCTGGAGTGGCCGACAGGGGGGAGTTGGCTATGGCTACACCTTC
-,TRBJ1-5,TRBV19,-,CASSNASGTRNQPQHF,TGTGCCAGTAGTAACGCTTCGGGTACCCGCAATCAGCCCCAGCATTTT
-,TRBJ2-7,TRBV2,-,CASIPGWGTYEQYF,TGTGCCAGCATTCCTGGGTGGGGGACCTACGAGCAGTACTTC
-,TRBJ1-2,TRBV30,-,CAWRDRTSGGYTF,TGTGCCTGGAGAGACAGGACGTCGGGTGGCTACACCTTC
-,TRBJ2-7,TRBV29-1,TRBD2,CSVAGTSGSTSYEQYF,TGCAGCGTTGCCGGGACTAGCGGGAGCACCTCCTACGAGCAGTACTTC
few,TRBJ1-5,TRBV9,TRBD1,CASSVGAGQGQPQHF,TGTGCCAGCAGCGTAGGGGCGGGACAGGGTCAGCCCCAGCATTTT
few,TRBJ1-1,TRBV6-5,TRBD1,CASSYQGVRGTEAFF,TGTGCCAGCAGTTACCAGGGGGTGAGGGGCACTGAAGCTTTCTTT
-,TRBJ2-7,TRBV6-1,-,CASSDRGPSSYEQYF,TGTGCCAGCAGTGACAGGGGTCCTAGCTCCTACGAGCAGTACTTC
-,TRBJ2-3,TRBV27,-,CASSLAPRAGSTDTQYF,TGTGCCAGCAGTTTAGCCCCAAGGGCCGGGAGCACAGATACGCAGTATTTT